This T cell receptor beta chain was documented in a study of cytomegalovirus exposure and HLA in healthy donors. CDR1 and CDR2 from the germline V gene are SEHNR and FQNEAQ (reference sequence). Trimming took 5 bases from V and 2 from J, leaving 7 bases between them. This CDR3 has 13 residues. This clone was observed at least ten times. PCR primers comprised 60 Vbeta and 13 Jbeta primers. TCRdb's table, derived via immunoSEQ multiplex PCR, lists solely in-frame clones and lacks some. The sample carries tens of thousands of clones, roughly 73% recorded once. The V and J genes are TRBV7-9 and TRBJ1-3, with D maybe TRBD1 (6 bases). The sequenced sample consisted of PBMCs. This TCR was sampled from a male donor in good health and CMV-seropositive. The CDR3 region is CASSPGAGNTIYF. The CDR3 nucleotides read TGTGCCAGCAGCCCAGGGGCTGGAAACACCATATATTTT.